The entry below describes one T cell receptor (beta chain). Its specificity is not known. This entry is derived from a study of PD-1 blockade in classical Hodgkin lymphoma. Following autologous stem cell transplantation, relapse occurred in every patient, and exposure to brentuximab vedotin varied. The CDR3 is made up of 16 amino acids. Study-level points and caveats: Patients who responded completely had about the same baseline diversity as newly diagnosed patients. The study reported lower baseline TCR diversity in newly diagnosed patients than in healthy donors. Those patients who began receiving nivolumab less than 1 year after ASCT had lower diversity, and they were excluded. TCR diversity in CD4+, not CD8+, cells rose significantly by C4D1.

Here immunoSEQ multiplex PCR was the method, and the copy in TCRdb shows in-frame clones only, minus some. The sample consists of fewer than 100,000 clones, 92% of them appearing once. This chain connects TRBV21-1 to TRBJ1-4. TRBV21-1 constitutes a pseudogene. The sequence was obtained from a human donor with classical Hodgkin lymphoma. Source: peripheral blood mononuclear cells (PBMCs), taken at baseline. In nucleotides, the CDR3 is TGTGCCAGCAGCACCTCCCTCGGGAACGCCAAGGAAAAACTGTTTTTT. This sequence encodes CASSTSLGNAKEKLFF.